This T cell receptor (beta chain) is drawn from a study of T cell responses to AZD1222 COVID-19 vaccine. Broader study findings: Without day 14 samples, only post-peak T cell repertoires were studied.

To note about this clone: Its specificity is not known.

Profiling relied on immunoSEQ multiplex PCR, and the TCRdb table lists in-frame clones only, not all of them. The table lists roughly 190,000 clones, roughly 90% of them singletons. CDR3 length equals 19 residues. Sequencing was performed on peripheral blood, taken 28 days after the second AZD1222 dose. The chain links TRBV21-1 to TRBJ1-4; TRBD1 is the table's D call, not checked against the DNA. TRBV21-1 is deemed a pseudogene. The source of this sequence is an adult who received the AZD1222 COVID-19 vaccine. CDR3 coding DNA: TGTGCCAGCAGCAATTCGCCGGGACAGCTTACCTCAACTAATGAAAAACTGTTTTTT. This translates into CASSNSPGQLTSTNEKLFF.